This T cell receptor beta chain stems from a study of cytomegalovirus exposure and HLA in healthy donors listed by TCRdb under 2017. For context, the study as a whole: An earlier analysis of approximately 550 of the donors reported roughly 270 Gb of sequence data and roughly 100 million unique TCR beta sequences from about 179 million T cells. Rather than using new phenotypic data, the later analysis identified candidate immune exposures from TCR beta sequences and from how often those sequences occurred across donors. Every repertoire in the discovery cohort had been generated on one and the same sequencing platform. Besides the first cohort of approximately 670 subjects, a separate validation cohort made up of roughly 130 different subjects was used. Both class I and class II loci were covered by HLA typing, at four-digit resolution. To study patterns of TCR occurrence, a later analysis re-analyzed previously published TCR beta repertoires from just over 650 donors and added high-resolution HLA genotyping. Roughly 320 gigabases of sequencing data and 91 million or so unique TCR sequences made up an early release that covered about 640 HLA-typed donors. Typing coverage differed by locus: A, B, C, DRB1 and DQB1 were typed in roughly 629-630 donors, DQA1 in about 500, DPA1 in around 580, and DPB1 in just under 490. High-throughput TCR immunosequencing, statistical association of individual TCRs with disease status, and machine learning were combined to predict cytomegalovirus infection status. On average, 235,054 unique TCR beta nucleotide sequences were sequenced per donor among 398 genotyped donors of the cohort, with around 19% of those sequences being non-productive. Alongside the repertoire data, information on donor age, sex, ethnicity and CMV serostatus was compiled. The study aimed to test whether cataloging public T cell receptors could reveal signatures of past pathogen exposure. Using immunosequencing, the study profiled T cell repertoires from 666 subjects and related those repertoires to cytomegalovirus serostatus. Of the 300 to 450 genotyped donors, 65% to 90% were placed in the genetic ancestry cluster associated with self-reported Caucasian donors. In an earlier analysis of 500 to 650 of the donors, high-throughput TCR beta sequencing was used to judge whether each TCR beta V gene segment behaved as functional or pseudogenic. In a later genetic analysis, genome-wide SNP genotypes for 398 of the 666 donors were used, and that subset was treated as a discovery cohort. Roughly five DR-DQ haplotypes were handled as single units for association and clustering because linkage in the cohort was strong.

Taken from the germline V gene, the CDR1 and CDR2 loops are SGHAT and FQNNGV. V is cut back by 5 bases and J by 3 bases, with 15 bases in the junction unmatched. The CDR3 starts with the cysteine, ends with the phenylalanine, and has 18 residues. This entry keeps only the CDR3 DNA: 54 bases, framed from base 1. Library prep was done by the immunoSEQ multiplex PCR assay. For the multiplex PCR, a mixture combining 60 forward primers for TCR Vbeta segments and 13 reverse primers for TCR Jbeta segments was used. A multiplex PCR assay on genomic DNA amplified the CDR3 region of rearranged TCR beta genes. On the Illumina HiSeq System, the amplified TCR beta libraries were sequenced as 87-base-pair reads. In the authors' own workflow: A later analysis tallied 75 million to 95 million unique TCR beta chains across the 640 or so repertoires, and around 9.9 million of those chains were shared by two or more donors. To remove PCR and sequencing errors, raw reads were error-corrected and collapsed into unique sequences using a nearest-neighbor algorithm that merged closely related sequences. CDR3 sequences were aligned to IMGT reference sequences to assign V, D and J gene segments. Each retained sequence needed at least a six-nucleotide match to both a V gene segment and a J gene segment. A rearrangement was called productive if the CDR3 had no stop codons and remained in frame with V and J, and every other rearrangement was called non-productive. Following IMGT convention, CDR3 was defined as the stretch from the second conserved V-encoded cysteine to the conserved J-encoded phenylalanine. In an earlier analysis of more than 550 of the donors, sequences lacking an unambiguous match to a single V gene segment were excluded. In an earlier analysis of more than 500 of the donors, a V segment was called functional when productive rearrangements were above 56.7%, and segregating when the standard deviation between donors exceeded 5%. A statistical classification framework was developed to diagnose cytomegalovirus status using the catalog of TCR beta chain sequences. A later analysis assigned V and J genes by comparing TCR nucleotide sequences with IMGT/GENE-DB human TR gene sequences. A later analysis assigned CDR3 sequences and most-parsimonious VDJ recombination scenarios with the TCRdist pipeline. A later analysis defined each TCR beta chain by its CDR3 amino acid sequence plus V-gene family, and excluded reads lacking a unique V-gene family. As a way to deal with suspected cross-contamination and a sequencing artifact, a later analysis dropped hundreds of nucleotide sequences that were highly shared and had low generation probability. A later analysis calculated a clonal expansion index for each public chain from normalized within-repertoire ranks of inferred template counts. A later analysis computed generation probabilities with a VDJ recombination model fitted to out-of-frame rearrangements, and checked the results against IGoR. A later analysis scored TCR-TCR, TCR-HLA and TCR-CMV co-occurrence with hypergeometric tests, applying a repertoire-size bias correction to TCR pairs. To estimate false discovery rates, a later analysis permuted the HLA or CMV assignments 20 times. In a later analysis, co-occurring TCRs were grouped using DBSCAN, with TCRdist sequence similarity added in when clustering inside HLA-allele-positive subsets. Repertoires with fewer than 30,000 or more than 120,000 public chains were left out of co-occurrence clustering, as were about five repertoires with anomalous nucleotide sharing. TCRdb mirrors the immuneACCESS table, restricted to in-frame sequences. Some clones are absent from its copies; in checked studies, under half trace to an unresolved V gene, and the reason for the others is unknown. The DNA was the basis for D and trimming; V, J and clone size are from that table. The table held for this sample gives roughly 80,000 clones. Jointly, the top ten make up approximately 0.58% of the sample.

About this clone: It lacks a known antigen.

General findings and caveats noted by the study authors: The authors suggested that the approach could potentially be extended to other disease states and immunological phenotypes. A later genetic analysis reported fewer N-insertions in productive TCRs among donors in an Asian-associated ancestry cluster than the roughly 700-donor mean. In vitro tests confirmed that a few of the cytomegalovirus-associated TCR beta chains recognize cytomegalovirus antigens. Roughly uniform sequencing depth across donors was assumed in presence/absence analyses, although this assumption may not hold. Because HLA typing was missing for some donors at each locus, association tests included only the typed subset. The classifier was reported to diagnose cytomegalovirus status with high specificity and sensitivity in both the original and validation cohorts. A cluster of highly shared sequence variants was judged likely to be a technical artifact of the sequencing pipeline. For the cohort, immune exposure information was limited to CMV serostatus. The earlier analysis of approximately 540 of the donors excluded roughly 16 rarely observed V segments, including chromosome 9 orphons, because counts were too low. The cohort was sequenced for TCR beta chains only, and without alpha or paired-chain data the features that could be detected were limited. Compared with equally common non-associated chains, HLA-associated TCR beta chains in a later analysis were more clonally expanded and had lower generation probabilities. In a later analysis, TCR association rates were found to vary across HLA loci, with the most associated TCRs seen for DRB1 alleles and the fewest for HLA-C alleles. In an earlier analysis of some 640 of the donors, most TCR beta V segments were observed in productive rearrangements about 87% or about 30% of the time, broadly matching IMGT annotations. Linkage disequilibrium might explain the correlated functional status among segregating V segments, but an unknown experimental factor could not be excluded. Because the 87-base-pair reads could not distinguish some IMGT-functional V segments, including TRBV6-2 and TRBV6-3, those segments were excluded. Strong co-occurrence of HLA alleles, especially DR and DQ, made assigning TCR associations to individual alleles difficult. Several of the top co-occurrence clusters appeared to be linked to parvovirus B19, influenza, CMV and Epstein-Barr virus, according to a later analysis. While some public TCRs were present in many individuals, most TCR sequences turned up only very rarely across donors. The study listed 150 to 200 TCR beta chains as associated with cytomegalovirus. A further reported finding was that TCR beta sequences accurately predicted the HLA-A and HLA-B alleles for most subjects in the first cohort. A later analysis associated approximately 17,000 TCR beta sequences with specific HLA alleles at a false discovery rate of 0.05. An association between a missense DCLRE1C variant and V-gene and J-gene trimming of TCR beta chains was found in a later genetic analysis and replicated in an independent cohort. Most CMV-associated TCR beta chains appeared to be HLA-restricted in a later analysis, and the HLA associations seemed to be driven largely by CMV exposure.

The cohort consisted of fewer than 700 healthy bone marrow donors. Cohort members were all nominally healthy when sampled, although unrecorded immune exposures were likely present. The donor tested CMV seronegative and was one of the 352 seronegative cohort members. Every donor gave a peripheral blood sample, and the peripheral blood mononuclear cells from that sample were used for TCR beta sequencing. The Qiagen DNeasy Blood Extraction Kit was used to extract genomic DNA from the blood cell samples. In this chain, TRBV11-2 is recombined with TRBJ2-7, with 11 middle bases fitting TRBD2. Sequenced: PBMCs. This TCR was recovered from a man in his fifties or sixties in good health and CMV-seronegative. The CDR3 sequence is CASSHQPSSGGSYYEQYF. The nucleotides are TGTGCCAGCAGCCACCAACCCTCTAGCGGGGGGTCCTACTACGAGCAGTACTTC.